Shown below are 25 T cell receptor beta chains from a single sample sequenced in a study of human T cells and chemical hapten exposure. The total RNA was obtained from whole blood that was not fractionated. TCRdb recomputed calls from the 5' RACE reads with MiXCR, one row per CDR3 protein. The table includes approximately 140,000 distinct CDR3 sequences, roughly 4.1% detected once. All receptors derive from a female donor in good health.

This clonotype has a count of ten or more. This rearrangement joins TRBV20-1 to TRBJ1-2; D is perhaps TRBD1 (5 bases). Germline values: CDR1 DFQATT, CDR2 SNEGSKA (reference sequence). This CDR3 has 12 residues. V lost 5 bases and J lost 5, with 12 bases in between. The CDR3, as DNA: TGCAGTGCTGTTGGGGGTCTTTATGGCTACACCTTC. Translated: CSAVGGLYGYTF.

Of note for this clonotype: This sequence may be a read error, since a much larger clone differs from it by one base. The chain's CDR3 is CASRYTGFALQETRYF. The CDR3 DNA reads as TGTGCCAGCAGATATACAGGTTTCGCCCTACAAGAGACCCGGTACTTC. V and J are TRBV7-2 and TRBJ2-5; tentative D call: TRBD1 (5 bases). Looked up from germline, CDR1 is SGHTA and CDR2 is FQGNSA. The CDR3 is made up of 16 amino acids.

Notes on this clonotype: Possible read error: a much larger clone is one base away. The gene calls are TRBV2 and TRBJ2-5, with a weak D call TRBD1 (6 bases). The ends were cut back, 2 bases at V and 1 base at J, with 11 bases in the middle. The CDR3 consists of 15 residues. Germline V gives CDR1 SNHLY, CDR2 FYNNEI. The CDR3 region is CASSEIRGTQETQYF. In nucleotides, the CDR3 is TGTGCCAGCAGTGAAATAAGGGGGACCCAAGAGACCCAGTACTTC.

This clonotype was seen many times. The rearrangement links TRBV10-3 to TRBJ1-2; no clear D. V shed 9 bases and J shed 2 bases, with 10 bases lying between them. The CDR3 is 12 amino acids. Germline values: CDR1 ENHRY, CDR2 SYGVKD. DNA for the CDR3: TGTGCCATAAAACGCGAGAACTATGGCTACACCTTC. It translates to CAIKRENYGYTF.

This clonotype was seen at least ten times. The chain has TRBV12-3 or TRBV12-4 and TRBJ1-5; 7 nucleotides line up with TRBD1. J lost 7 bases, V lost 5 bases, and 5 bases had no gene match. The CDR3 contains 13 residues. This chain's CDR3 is CASSDRVRQPQHF. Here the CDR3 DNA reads TGTGCCAGCAGTGACAGGGTAAGGCAGCCCCAGCATTTT.

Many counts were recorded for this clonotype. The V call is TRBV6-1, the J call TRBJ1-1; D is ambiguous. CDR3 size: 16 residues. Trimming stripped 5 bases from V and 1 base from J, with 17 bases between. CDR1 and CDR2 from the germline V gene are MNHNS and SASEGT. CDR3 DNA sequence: TGTGCCAGCAGTCCATCGGGTTTCAATAAGAACACTGAAGCTTTCTTT. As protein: CASSPSGFNKNTEAFF.

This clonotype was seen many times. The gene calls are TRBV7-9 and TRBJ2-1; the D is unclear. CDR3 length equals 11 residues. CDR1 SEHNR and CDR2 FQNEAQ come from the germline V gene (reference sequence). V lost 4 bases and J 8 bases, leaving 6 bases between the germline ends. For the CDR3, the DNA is TGTGCCAGCAGCTCCTATGATGAGCAGTTCTTC. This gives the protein CASSSYDEQFF.

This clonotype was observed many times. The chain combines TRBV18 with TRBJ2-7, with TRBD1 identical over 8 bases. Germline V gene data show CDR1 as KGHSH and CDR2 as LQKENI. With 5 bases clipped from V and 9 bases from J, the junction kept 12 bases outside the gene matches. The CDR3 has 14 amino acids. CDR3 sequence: CASSIGTGRRVQYF. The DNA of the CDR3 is TGTGCCAGCTCAATCGGGACAGGCCGTAGGGTGCAGTACTTC.

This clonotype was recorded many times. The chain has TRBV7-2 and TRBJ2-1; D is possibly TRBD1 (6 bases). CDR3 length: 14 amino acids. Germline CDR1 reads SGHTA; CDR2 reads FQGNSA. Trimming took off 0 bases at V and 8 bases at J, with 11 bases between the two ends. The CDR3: CASSLARTAYEQFF. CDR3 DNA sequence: TGTGCCAGCAGCTTAGCAAGGACAGCCTATGAGCAGTTCTTC.

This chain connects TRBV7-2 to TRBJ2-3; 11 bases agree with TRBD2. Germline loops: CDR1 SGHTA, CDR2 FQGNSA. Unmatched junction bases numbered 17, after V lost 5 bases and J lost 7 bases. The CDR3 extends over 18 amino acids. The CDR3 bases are TGTGCCAGCAGCCAAAGAGGGCTAGCGGGGGGACCACAGAATACGCAGTATTTT. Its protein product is CASSQRGLAGGPQNTQYF.

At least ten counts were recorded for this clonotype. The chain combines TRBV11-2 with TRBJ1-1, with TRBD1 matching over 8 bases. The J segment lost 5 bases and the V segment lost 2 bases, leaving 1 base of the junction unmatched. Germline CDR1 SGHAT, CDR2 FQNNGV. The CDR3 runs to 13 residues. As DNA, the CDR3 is TGTGCCAGCAGCTTACGGGACAGGACTGAAGCTTTCTTT. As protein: CASSLRDRTEAFF.

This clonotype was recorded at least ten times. This chain's CDR3 is CASSLEERTEAFF. CDR3 sequence (DNA): TGTGCCAGCAGCTTAGAGGAACGCACTGAAGCTTTCTTT. The V gene is TRBV7-3, the J gene TRBJ1-1; no clear D. The CDR3 covers 13 residues. The V end was cut by 2 bases, the J end by 4 bases, with 8 bases between. Germline CDR1 reads SGHTA; CDR2 reads FQGTGA.

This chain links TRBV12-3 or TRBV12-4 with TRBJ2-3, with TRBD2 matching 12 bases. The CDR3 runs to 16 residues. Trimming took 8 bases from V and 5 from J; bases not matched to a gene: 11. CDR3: CASGSGTSGRGDTQYF. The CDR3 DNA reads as TGTGCCAGCGGTTCCGGGACTAGCGGGCGGGGAGATACGCAGTATTTT.

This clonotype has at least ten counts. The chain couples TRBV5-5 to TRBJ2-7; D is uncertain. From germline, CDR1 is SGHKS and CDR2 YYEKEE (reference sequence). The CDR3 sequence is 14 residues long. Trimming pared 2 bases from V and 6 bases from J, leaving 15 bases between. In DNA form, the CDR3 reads TGTGCCAGCAGCTTTAATCCCCGGCGAGGCGAGCAGTACTTC. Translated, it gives CASSFNPRRGEQYF. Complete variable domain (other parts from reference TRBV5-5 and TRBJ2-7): DAGVTQSPTHLIKTRGQQVTLRCSPISGHKSVSWYQQVLGQGPQFIFQYYEKEERGRGNFPDRFSARQFPNYSSELNVNALLLGDSALYLCASSFNPRRGEQYFGPGTRLTVT.

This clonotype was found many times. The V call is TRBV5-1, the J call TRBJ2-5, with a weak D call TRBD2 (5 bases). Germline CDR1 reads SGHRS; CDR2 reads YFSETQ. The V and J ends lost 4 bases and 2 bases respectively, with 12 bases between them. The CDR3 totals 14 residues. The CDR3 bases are TGCGCCAGCAGCCTAGGACTGCTGCAAGAGACCCAGTACTTC. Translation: CASSLGLLQETQYF.

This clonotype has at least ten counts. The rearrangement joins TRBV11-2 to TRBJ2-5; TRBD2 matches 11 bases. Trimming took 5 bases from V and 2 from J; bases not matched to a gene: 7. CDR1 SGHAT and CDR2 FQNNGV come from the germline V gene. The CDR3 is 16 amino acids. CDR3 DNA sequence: TGTGCCAGCAGCACCACTAGCGGGGGCCCGCAAGAGACCCAGTACTTC. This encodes CASSTTSGGPQETQYF.

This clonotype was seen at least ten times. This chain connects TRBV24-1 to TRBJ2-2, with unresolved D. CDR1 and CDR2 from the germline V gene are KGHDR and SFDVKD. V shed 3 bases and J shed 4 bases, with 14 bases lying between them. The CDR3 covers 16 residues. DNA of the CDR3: TGTGCCACCAGTGATCCTGGCCGAGGTGCCACCGGGGAGCTGTTTTTT. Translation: CATSDPGRGATGELFF.

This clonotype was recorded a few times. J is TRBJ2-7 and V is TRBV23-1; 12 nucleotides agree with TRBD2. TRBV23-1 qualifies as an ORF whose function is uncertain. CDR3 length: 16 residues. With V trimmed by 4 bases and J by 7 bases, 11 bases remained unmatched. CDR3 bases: TGCGCCAGCAGTCCTCAGGAGCCACTAGCGGGGGGAGAGCAGTACTTC. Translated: CASSPQEPLAGGEQYF.

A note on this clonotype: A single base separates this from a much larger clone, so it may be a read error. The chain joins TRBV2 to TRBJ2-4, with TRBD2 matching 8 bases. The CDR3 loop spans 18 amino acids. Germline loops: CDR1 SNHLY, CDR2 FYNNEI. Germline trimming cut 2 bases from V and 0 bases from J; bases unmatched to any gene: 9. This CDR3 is CASSERVAGRLAKNIQYF. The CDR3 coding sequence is TGTGCCAGCAGTGAACGAGTAGCGGGGAGGCTAGCCAAAAACATTCAGTACTTC.

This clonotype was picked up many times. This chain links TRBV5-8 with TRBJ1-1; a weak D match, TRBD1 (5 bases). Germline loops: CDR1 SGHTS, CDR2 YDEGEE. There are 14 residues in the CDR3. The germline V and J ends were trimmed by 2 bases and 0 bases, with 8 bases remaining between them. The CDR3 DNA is TGTGCCAGCAGCTTTGGACACCTGAACACTGAAGCTTTCTTT. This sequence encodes CASSFGHLNTEAFF.

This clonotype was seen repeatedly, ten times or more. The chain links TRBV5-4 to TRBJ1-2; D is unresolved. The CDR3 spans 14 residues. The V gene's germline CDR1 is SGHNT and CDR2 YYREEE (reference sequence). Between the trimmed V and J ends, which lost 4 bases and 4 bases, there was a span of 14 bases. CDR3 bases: TGTGCCAGCAGCCAAATAGGTCGACTCTATGGCTACACCTTC. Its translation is CASSQIGRLYGYTF. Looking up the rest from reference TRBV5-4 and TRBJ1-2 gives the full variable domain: ETGVTQSPTHLIKTRGQQVTLRCSSQSGHNTVSWYQQALGQGPQFIFQYYREEENGRGNFPPRFSGLQFPNYSSELNVNALELDDSALYLCASSQIGRLYGYTFGSGTRLTVV.

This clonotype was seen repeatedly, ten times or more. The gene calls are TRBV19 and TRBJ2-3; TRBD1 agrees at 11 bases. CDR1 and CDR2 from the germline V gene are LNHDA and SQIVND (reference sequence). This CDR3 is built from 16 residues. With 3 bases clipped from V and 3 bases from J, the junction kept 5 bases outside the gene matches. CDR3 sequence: CASSISGQGGTDTQYF. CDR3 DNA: TGTGCCAGTAGTATCTCGGGACAGGGGGGGACAGATACGCAGTATTTT.

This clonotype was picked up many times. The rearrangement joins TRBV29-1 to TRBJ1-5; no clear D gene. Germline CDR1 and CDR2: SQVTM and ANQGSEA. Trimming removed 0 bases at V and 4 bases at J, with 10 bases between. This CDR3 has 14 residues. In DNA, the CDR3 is TGCAGCGTTGAAGAGAATCGAATAAATCAGCCCCAGCATTTT. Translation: CSVEENRINQPQHF.

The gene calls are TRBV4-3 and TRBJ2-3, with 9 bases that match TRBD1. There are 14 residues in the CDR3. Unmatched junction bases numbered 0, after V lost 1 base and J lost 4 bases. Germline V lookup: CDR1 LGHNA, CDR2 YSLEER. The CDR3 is CASSQGTGADTQYF. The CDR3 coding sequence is TGCGCCAGCAGCCAAGGGACAGGGGCAGATACGCAGTATTTT.

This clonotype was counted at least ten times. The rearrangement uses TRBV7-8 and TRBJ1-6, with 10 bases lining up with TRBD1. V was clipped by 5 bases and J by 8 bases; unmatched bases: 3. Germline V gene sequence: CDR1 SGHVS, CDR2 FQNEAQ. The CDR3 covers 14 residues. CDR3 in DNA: TGTGCCAGCAGCCACGGGACAGGGGATTCACCCCTCCACTTT. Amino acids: CASSHGTGDSPLHF.